This T cell receptor beta chain was retrieved from a study of T cell repertoires in cytomegalovirus infection (dated by TCRdb to between 2017 and 2020). Turning to the overall study: Because public TCR beta signatures pointed to carriage of CMV infection together with the matching HLA type, the HLA type of each donor mattered for the analysis. The paper's findings and limits, for the study overall: The ex vivo response was dominated by HLA-C-restricted CMV-specific TCR beta clonotypes, which also provided the single most frequent clonotype in two of eight donors. Cumulative frequency of public TCR beta family members discriminated carriers of CMV infection plus the relevant HLA type in this cohort and an independent 352-donor cohort.

The CDR3 measures 17 amino acids from cysteine to phenylalanine. Solely the CDR3 DNA is kept, with 51 bases framed from the first base. V and J lose 4 bases and 2 bases, and a span of 21 bases separates them. The germline V gene yields SGHVS for CDR1 and FNYEAQ for CDR2. This clonotype has ten or more counts. Its antigen is not yet known. No qualities accompany the bases; no much larger clone lies one base away. TCRdb records Illumina HiSeq 1500 as the sequencer. TCRdb handled the public reads itself, with Q25 trimming in fastp and clone calling in MiXCR, and kept productive beta chains. Rows are unified per CDR3 protein, each entry keeping the most common DNA and genes. The sample contains fewer than 550,000 distinct CDR3 sequences, 16% of them found a single time. Together, the top ten hold roughly a quarter of the sample.

The V and J genes are TRBV7-6 and TRBJ2-7, with a tentative D gene TRBD2 over 6 matching bases. The clonotype comes from a human donor in good health (CMV status not recorded). Some clones in this sample may be carry-over from other donors' samples. The sequenced material came from CD8+ T cells from PBMCs. The DNA sequence is as follows: TGTGCCAGCAGCTCCCGGGCGGGCGGGACGGACCCCTACGAGCAGTACTTC. Translated, it gives CASSSRAGGTDPYEQYF.